These 9 T cell receptor beta chains originate from one sample sequenced in a study of CD8+ T cells in alopecia areata. Following RNA extraction, reverse transcription yielded cDNA that acted as the sequencing template. Assay: immunoSEQ multiplex PCR; the TCRdb copy retains only in-frame clones and omits some. The table records roughly 210,000 clones, roughly two fifths of them present only once. Specified treatment: oral pan-JAK inhibitor, 5-10 mg twice daily. The sequencing here drew on CD4+ T cells sorted from blood, taken at approximately week 37, from a patient treated with tofacitinib. The receptors stem from a human donor with alopecia areata.

V and J are TRBV30 and TRBJ2-1; no reliable D call. V lost 2 bases and J 8 bases, leaving 4 bases between the germline ends. The CDR3 extends over 10 amino acids. Germline V gene sequence: CDR1 GTSNPN, CDR2 SVGIG (reference sequence). CDR3 nucleotides: TGTGCCTGGAGTTTCGATGAGCAGTTCTTC. Amino acid sequence: CAWSFDEQFF.

The chain couples TRBV7-2 to TRBJ1-3, with 7 nucleotides matching TRBD1. The germline gives CDR1 SGHTA, CDR2 FQGNSA. The CDR3 runs to 17 residues. V was clipped by 4 bases and J by 0 bases; unmatched bases: 9. This chain's CDR3 is CASSSPPGQSSGNTIYF. In nucleotides, the CDR3 is TGTGCCAGCAGCTCGCCACCGGGACAGAGCTCTGGAAACACCATATATTTT.

This clone came up a few times. The genes are TRBV7-9 and TRBJ2-3, with 7 bases that match TRBD2. Germline V gene sequence: CDR1 SEHNR, CDR2 FQNEAQ (reference sequence). CDR3 length: 16 amino acids. V was pared by 1 base and J by 6 bases, with 10 bases of the junction left unmatched. Here the CDR3 DNA reads TGTGCCAGCAGCTTAGGTGCGGCGGGAGCGTTCGATACGCAGTATTTT. Amino acids: CASSLGAAGAFDTQYF.

This rearrangement joins TRBV6-1 to TRBJ1-5; D perhaps matches TRBD1 (6 bases). V lost 10 bases and J 2 bases, leaving 9 bases between the germline ends. The CDR3 loop spans 12 amino acids. From germline, CDR1 is MNHNS and CDR2 SASEGT. The CDR3 DNA follows: TGTGCCACCACAGGGCGCAATCAGCCCCAGCATTTT. Translation gives CATTGRNQPQHF.

The chain joins TRBV7-2 to TRBJ2-3; TRBD1 is a possible D gene (5 bases). Germline V gene data show CDR1 as SGHTA and CDR2 as FQGNSA. The V gene lost 4 bases and the J gene lost 8 bases, with 13 bases spanning the gap. The CDR3 consists of 13 residues. The CDR3 is CASSSQGPSTQYF. CDR3 nucleotide sequence: TGTGCCAGCAGCTCCCAGGGTCCCAGTACGCAGTATTTT.

This clone was detected only a few times. The chain links TRBV4-2 to TRBJ1-2, with TRBD1 as a possible D gene (5 bases). The CDR3 is made up of 14 amino acids. CDR1 and CDR2 from the germline V gene are LGHNA and YNFKEQ. Trimming took off 0 bases at V and 4 bases at J, with 9 bases between the two ends. CDR3: CASSQDRERYGYTF. As DNA, the CDR3 is TGTGCCAGCAGCCAAGACAGGGAACGCTATGGCTACACCTTC.

The chain carries TRBV4-2 and TRBJ2-1; no clear D. Germline CDR1 LGHNA, CDR2 YNFKEQ. Deletions cut 0 bases from V and 7 bases from J, with 4 bases between. CDR3 length: 12 residues. The CDR3 DNA reads as TGTGCCAGCAGCCAAGATCGAAATGAGCAGTTCTTC. Translation: CASSQDRNEQFF.

The CDR3 DNA is TGTGCCATCGCTCGGGGAGAGACCCAGTACTTC. Amino acids: CAIARGETQYF. The chain combines TRBV10-3 with TRBJ2-5; the D gene is possibly TRBD2 (5 bases). The germline V and J ends were trimmed by 8 bases and 4 bases, with 8 bases remaining between them. CDR1 and CDR2 (germline): ENHRY, SYGVKD. The CDR3 loop spans 11 amino acids.

This clone was observed at least ten times. The chain uses TRBV19 and TRBJ2-1; tentative D call: TRBD2 (6 bases). CDR1 and CDR2 from the germline V gene are LNHDA and SQIVND (reference sequence). Trimming removed 3 bases at V and 9 bases at J, with 15 bases between. This CDR3 has 14 amino acids. The CDR3: CASSIPTRAREQFF. The CDR3 DNA reads TGTGCCAGTAGTATCCCGACTAGGGCGCGTGAGCAGTTCTTC.